This passage covers 28 T cell receptor beta chains from one sample sequenced in a study of CD8 T cells in Susac syndrome. Random-hexamer reverse transcription was applied to about 0.5 to 1 ug RNA. Via MiXCR, TCRdb re-called the immunoSEQ multiplex PCR reads, giving one row per CDR3 protein. The sample comprises about 76,000 distinct CDR3 sequences, 91% of which are singletons, and 0.5% to 0.65% rests with the top ten. Specimen: CD8+ T cells from PBMCs. These receptors all stem from a human donor with multiple sclerosis.

The V and J genes are TRBV9 and TRBJ2-3, with 11 bases aligning to TRBD2. The CDR3 is 18 amino acids. V was pared by 4 bases and J by 5 bases, with 15 bases of the junction left unmatched. Germline loops: CDR1 SGDLS, CDR2 YYNGEE. The CDR3 loop is CASSPLSWASGGIDTQYF. In DNA, the CDR3 is TGTGCCAGCAGCCCCCTTAGCTGGGCTAGCGGGGGGATAGATACGCAGTATTTT. The full variable domain, rest sourced from reference TRBV9 and TRBJ2-3, is DSGVTQTPKHLITATGQRVTLRCSPRSGDLSVYWYQQSLDQGLQFLIQYYNGEERAKGNILERFSAQQFPDLHSELNLSSLELGDSALYFCASSPLSWASGGIDTQYFGPGTRLTVL.

The count of this clonotype is one. This chain uses TRBV5-1 with TRBJ2-7; D ambiguous. The germline V gene has CDR1 SGHRS and CDR2 YFSETQ. CDR3 length: 13 amino acids. V shed 2 bases and J shed 6 bases, with 12 bases lying between them. Here the CDR3 reads CASSFSVSSEQYF. CDR3 nucleotide sequence: TGCGCCAGCAGCTTCTCCGTGAGCAGCGAGCAGTACTTC.

This rearrangement joins TRBV10-1 to TRBJ2-1; tentatively, D is TRBD2 (6 bases). This CDR3 has 14 amino acids. Germline assignment: CDR1 WNHNN and CDR2 SYGVQD (reference sequence). V lost 5 bases, J lost 6 bases, and 14 bases lay in between. As DNA, the CDR3 is TGCGCCAGCAGTTCGATAGCGGAGGGCAATGAGCAGTTCTTC. Translating gives CASSSIAEGNEQFF.

This chain joins TRBV14 and TRBJ2-2; the match to TRBD2 covers 11 bases. Germline CDR1 SGHDN, CDR2 FVKESK. CDR3 length equals 17 residues. Losses at the gene ends were 2 bases for V and 6 bases for J; bases not matched to a gene: 8. CDR3 bases: TGTGCCAGCAGCCAAACTAGCGGGGGCCCCCACGCCGGGGAGCTGTTTTTT. This codes for CASSQTSGGPHAGELFF.

This clonotype came up once. The chain recombines TRBV3-1 with TRBJ1-3; D perhaps matches TRBD1 (6 bases). This CDR3 is 15 amino acids long. Germline values: CDR1 LGHDT, CDR2 YNNKEL (reference sequence). The V gene lost 4 bases and the J gene lost 1 base, with 11 bases spanning the gap. This CDR3 is CASSPPRGSGNTIYF. In DNA form, the CDR3 reads TGTGCCAGCAGCCCCCCCAGGGGTTCTGGAAACACCATATATTTT.

This chain uses TRBV19 with TRBJ1-5; no reliable D call. The CDR3 sequence is 15 residues long. V was shortened by 5 bases and J by 2 bases, with 13 bases between the two germline ends. CDR1 and CDR2 from the germline V gene are LNHDA and SQIVND (reference sequence). This chain's CDR3 is CASSLDPAGNQPQHF. Here the CDR3 DNA reads TGTGCCAGTAGTCTTGATCCTGCTGGCAATCAGCCCCAGCATTTT.

V is TRBV12-3 or TRBV12-4 and J is TRBJ2-3; no clear D. V dropped 1 base and J dropped 2 bases, with 7 bases sitting between them. CDR3 length: 14 residues. The CDR3 sequence is CASSLVAATDTQYF. The CDR3 region has the DNA TGTGCCAGCAGTTTAGTGGCGGCCACAGATACGCAGTATTTT.

The genes are TRBV6-2 or TRBV6-3 and TRBJ2-3; D is perhaps TRBD1 or TRBD2 (5 bases each). Trimming removed 5 bases from V and 0 bases from J, with 21 bases in between. From germline, CDR1 is MNHEY and CDR2 SVGEGT. The CDR3 is 18 amino acids. The CDR3: CASSKSGTYRTSTDTQYF. The CDR3, as DNA: TGTGCCAGCAGTAAATCCGGGACGTATAGAACTAGCACAGATACGCAGTATTTT.

The chain carries TRBV3-1 and TRBJ2-5, with 9 bases lining up with TRBD2. The V gene end was trimmed by 4 bases and the J gene end by 5 bases; junction bases not matched to a gene: 5. There are 14 residues in the CDR3. Germline CDR1 reads LGHDT; CDR2 reads YNNKEL (reference sequence). CDR3 residues: CASSRAGGRETQYF. CDR3 bases: TGTGCCAGCAGCCGCGCGGGGGGGCGGGAGACCCAGTACTTC.

The chain has TRBV7-9 and TRBJ2-2; tentatively, D is TRBD1 (5 bases). The V gene lost 5 bases and the J gene lost 4 bases, with 14 bases spanning the gap. In germline, CDR1 is SEHNR, CDR2 FQNEAQ (reference sequence). The CDR3 consists of 15 residues. CDR3 nucleotide sequence: TGTGCCAGCAGCCCAACGGCAGGGTTCACCGGGGAGCTGTTTTTT. This gives the protein CASSPTAGFTGELFF.

V is TRBV6-5 and J is TRBJ1-4; D call uncertain. V gave up 4 bases and J gave up 7 bases, with 4 bases separating them. From germline, CDR1 is MNHEY and CDR2 SVGAGI. CDR3 length: 11 residues. The CDR3 spells CASSFGEKLFF. In DNA form, the CDR3 reads TGTGCCAGCAGTTTTGGTGAAAAACTGTTTTTT.

The V call is TRBV24-1, the J call TRBJ2-5; 7 bases are shared with TRBD2. The ends lost 6 bases at V and 4 bases at J; junction bases unmatched: 1. CDR3 length equals 12 residues. Germline CDR1 is KGHDR and CDR2 is SFDVKD. The CDR3 region is CATSSSGETQYF. In DNA form, the CDR3 reads TGTGCCACCAGTTCTAGCGGAGAGACCCAGTACTTC.

The V gene is TRBV27, the J gene TRBJ1-5; D not certain. Germline lookup yields CDR1 MNHEY and CDR2 SMNVEV (reference sequence). The CDR3 covers 15 residues. V gave up 4 bases and J gave up 0 bases, with 10 bases separating them. The CDR3 sequence: CASSSAGLSNQPQHF. CDR3 DNA sequence: TGTGCCAGCAGTTCCGCCGGGCTTAGCAATCAGCCCCAGCATTTT.

The rearrangement uses TRBV27 and TRBJ2-7; D gene ambiguous. The CDR3 is made up of 14 amino acids. V lost 1 base to trimming and J lost 0 bases, with 7 bases between them. Per germline, CDR1 MNHEY and CDR2 SMNVEV (reference sequence). CDR3 nucleotide sequence: TGTGCCAGCAGTTTATGGAGAAGCTCCTACGAGCAGTACTTC. Translation: CASSLWRSSYEQYF.

The chain combines TRBV7-9 with TRBJ2-7, with TRBD1 matching 8 bases. After removal of 4 bases from V and 4 bases from J, the junction contained 6 bases not matched to a gene. Germline V gene data show CDR1 as SEHNR and CDR2 as FQNEAQ (reference sequence). CDR3 length equals 14 residues. CDR3 nucleotides: TGTGCCAGCAGCTCAGGGGGCGCGTTTTACGAGCAGTACTTC. As protein: CASSSGGAFYEQYF.

The chain links TRBV27 to TRBJ1-1, with D possibly matching TRBD1 (6 bases). The CDR3 covers 15 residues. The germline gives CDR1 MNHEY, CDR2 SMNVEV (reference sequence). Trimming removed 8 bases at V and 3 bases at J, with 19 bases between. CDR3 bases: TGTGCCAGCTCTGGGGGGCGGGGGGGCGACACTGAAGCTTTCTTT. Translated, it gives CASSGGRGGDTEAFF.

V usage is TRBV24-1 and J usage is TRBJ2-6, with D tentatively TRBD1 (6 bases). The CDR3 has 18 residues. Germline lookup yields CDR1 KGHDR and CDR2 SFDVKD. Trimming removed 5 bases at V and 0 bases at J, with 16 bases between. CDR3 protein: CATSGPPGQTSGANVLTF. DNA of the CDR3: TGTGCCACCAGTGGCCCCCCGGGACAAACCTCTGGGGCCAACGTCCTGACTTTC.

J is TRBJ2-1 and V is TRBV6-2 or TRBV6-3; D is uncertain. V was pared by 4 bases and J by 6 bases, with 10 bases between. From germline, CDR1 is MNHEY and CDR2 SVGEGT. The CDR3 consists of 13 residues. The CDR3 bases are TGTGCCAGCAGTTGGGGTAGCCCCAATGAGCAGTTCTTC. Its protein is CASSWGSPNEQFF.

The chain joins TRBV7-9 to TRBJ1-1; 7 nucleotides align to TRBD1. The V and J ends lost 6 bases and 5 bases, in that order; junction bases with no gene match: 12. The germline gives CDR1 SEHNR, CDR2 FQNEAQ (reference sequence). The CDR3 totals 15 residues. CDR3 amino acids: CASSPGTERRTEAFF. CDR3 in DNA: TGTGCCAGCAGTCCCGGGACAGAGAGGAGAACTGAAGCTTTCTTT.

V is TRBV2 and J is TRBJ1-1; D gene ambiguous. Germline lookup yields CDR1 SNHLY and CDR2 FYNNEI. The CDR3 totals 13 residues. V was cut by 4 bases and J by 5 bases, with 11 bases left in between. The CDR3 reads CASSGPRRTEAFF. DNA of the CDR3: TGTGCCAGCAGTGGCCCTAGGAGGACTGAAGCTTTCTTT.

This clonotype was observed a single time. This chain uses TRBV3-1 with TRBJ2-7; 8 nucleotides match TRBD2. V lost 4 bases and J lost 0; bases outside the gene matches: 17. This CDR3 spans 19 amino acids. Germline lookup yields CDR1 LGHDT and CDR2 YNNKEL (reference sequence). Here the CDR3 reads CASSPGGAGALPNSYEQYF. CDR3 nucleotide sequence: TGTGCCAGCAGCCCTGGGGGAGCGGGGGCCCTCCCCAACTCCTACGAGCAGTACTTC.

The chain carries TRBV5-1 and TRBJ1-6; weak D call: TRBD1 (6 bases). V was trimmed by 2 bases and J by 0 bases, leaving 9 bases between them. CDR1 is SGHRS and CDR2 is YFSETQ in the germline V gene. The CDR3 sequence is 16 residues long. CDR3 bases: TGCGCCAGCAGCTTCACAGGGAGCTCCTATAATTCACCCCTCCACTTT. Its translation: CASSFTGSSYNSPLHF.

The J gene is TRBJ2-1, the V gene TRBV19; possible D gene TRBD2, 6 bases. The germline V and J ends were trimmed by 5 bases and 0 bases, with 11 bases remaining between them. This CDR3 is 15 amino acids long. Germline loops: CDR1 LNHDA, CDR2 SQIVND (reference sequence). CDR3 in amino acids: CASSVGAGSYNEQFF. The CDR3 DNA is TGTGCCAGTAGTGTGGGAGCGGGCTCCTACAATGAGCAGTTCTTC.

The chain is built from TRBV28 and TRBJ2-7; TRBD1 agrees at 7 bases. Germline lookup yields CDR1 MDHEN and CDR2 SYDVKM. Germline trimming cut 3 bases from V and 0 bases from J; bases unmatched to any gene: 11. This CDR3 is 17 amino acids long. The chain's CDR3 is CASSLGTEGPSSYEQYF. In DNA, the CDR3 is TGTGCCAGCAGTTTGGGGACAGAAGGTCCAAGCTCCTACGAGCAGTACTTC.

The chain joins TRBV5-1 to TRBJ2-7, with 7 bases identical to TRBD1. The CDR3 covers 16 residues. The junction had 7 bases not matched to a gene; V was cut back by 0 bases and J by 1 base. CDR1 is SGHRS and CDR2 is YFSETQ in the germline V gene. The CDR3 is CASSLDGTVRSYEQYF. The CDR3 DNA reads as TGCGCCAGCAGCTTGGACGGGACAGTCCGTTCCTACGAGCAGTACTTC.

This chain joins TRBV6-2 or TRBV6-3 and TRBJ1-2; no clear D. The CDR3 contains 14 residues. Germline V gives CDR1 MNHEY, CDR2 SVGEGT. V lost 6 bases, J lost 7 bases, and 18 bases lay in between. CDR3: CASSAWPRTGGYTF. The CDR3 DNA sequence: TGTGCCAGCAGCGCGTGGCCTCGGACTGGTGGCTACACCTTC.

The V call is TRBV28, the J call TRBJ2-7; TRBD2 is a possible D gene (5 bases). Germline values: CDR1 MDHEN, CDR2 SYDVKM. The CDR3 sequence is 14 residues long. Trimming stripped 2 bases from V and 2 bases from J, with 10 bases between. The CDR3 DNA reads TGTGCCAGCAGTTTAGTCGGGGTCCCCTACGAGCAGTACTTC. Translating gives CASSLVGVPYEQYF.

CDR3 DNA: TGTGCCAGCAGCTTAGATCCCAGATCTAACTATGGCTACACCTTC. Translating gives CASSLDPRSNYGYTF. V usage is TRBV11-2 and J usage is TRBJ1-2; D is uncertain. Germline V gene data show CDR1 as SGHAT and CDR2 as FQNNGV. V was trimmed by 0 bases and J by 0 bases, leaving 8 bases between them. This CDR3 is built from 15 residues.